This T cell receptor (beta chain) appears in the sequencing data of a study of cytomegalovirus exposure and HLA in healthy donors. Study-wide results and caveats: Rare TCR sequences dominated, though some public TCRs recurred in many donors. Reportedly, cytomegalovirus status was diagnosed with high sensitivity and specificity. Being productive about 87% or about 30% of the time was typical of most TCR beta V segments in an earlier analysis.

On this clone: Its antigen is undetermined.

The primer mix had 60 Vbeta and 13 Jbeta primers. Libraries were prepared by immunoSEQ multiplex PCR; TCRdb keeps only in-frame clonotypes and omits some of them. The table records around 110,000 clones, 70% to 80% of them present only once. The sample consisted of PBMCs. The origin of this receptor is a woman aged 18-30 years in good health and CMV-seronegative.

CDR3 sequence (DNA): TGCGCCAGCAGCCAGCGGACTAGCGGTAGCACAGATACGCAGTATTTT. Encoded protein: CASSQRTSGSTDTQYF. The V call is TRBV4-1, the J call TRBJ2-3; the match to TRBD2 covers 10 bases. This CDR3 region has 16 residues. The germline CDR1 and CDR2 sequences are MGHRA and YSYEKL. V lost 3 bases, J lost 0 bases, and 3 bases stayed unmatched.